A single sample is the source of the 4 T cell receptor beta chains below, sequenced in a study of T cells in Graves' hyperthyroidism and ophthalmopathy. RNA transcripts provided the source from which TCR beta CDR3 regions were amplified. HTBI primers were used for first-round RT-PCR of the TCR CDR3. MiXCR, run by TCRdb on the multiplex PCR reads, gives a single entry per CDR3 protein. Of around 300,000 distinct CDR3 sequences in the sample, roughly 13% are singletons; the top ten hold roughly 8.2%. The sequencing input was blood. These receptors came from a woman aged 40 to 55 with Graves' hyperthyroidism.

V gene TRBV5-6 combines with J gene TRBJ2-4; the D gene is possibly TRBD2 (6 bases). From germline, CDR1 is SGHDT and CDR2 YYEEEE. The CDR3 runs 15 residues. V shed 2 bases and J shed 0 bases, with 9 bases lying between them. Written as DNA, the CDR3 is TGTGCCAGCAGCTTAGAGGGACTAGCCAAAAACATTCAGTACTTC. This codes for CASSLEGLAKNIQYF.

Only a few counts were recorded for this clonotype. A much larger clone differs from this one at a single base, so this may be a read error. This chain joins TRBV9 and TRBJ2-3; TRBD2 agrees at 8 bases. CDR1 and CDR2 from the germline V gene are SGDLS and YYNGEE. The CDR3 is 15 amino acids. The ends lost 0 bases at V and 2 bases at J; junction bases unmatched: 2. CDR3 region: CASSVGSGNTDTQYF. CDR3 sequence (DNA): TGTGCCAGCAGCGTAGGTAGCGGGAACACAGATACGCAGTATTTT.

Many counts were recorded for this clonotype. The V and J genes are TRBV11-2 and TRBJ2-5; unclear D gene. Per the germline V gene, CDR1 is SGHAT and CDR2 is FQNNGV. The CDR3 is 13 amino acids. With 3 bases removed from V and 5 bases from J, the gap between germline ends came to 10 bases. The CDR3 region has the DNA TGTGCCAGCAGCTTCTTGGGGATGGAGACCCAGTACTTC. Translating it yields CASSFLGMETQYF. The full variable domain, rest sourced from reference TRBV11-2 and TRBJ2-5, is EAGVAQSPRYKIIEKRQSVAFWCNPISGHATLYWYQQILGQGPKLLIQFQNNGVVDDSQLPKDRFSAERLKGVDSTLKIQPAKLEDSAVYLCASSFLGMETQYFGPGTRLLVL.

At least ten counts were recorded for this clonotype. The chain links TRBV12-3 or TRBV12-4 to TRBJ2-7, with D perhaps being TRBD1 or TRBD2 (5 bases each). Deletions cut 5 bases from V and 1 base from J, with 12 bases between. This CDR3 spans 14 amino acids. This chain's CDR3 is CASSGGRLSYEQYF. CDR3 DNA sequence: TGTGCCAGCAGTGGGGGACGGCTATCCTACGAGCAGTACTTC.